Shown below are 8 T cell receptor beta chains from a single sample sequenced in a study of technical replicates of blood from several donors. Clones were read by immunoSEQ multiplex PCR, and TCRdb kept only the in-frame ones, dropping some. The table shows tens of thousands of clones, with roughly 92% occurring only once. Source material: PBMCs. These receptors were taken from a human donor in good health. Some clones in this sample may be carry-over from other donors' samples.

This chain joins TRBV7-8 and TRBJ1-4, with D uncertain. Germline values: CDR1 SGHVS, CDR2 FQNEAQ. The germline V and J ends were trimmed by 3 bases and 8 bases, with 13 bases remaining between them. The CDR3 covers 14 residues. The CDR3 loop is CASSFAPRGEKLFF. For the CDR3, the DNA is TGTGCCAGCAGCTTTGCCCCCCGAGGGGAAAAACTGTTTTTT.

CDR3 protein: CASSLSTFGGGELFF. CDR3 nucleotides: TGTGCCAGCAGTTTATCGACTTTCGGGGGCGGGGAGCTGTTTTTT. The chain carries TRBV27 and TRBJ2-2; D possibly corresponds to TRBD2 (6 bases). This CDR3 has 15 amino acids. From germline, CDR1 is MNHEY and CDR2 SMNVEV (reference sequence). The V end lost 0 bases, the J end lost 7 bases, and 12 bases lay between the germline ends.

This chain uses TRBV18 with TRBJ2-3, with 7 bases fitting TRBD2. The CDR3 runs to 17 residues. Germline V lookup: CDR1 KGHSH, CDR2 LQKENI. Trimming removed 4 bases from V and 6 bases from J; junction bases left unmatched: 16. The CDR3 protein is CASSHSFVRSGGDTQYF. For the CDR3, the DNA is TGTGCCAGCTCACACTCTTTCGTACGATCCGGGGGGGATACGCAGTATTTT.

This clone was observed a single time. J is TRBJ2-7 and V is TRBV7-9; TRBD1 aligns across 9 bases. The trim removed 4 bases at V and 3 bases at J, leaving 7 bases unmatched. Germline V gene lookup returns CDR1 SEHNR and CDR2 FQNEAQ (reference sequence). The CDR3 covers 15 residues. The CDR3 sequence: CASSSTGTGYYEQYF. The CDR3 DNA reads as TGTGCCAGCAGCTCTACCGGGACAGGGTACTACGAGCAGTACTTC.

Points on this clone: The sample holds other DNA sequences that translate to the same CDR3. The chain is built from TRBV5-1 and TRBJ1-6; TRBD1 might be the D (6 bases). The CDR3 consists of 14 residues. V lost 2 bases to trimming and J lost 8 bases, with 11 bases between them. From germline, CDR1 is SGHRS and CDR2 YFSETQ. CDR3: CASSLSGGYSPLHF. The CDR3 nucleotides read TGCGCCAGCAGCTTATCGGGGGGCTATTCACCCCTCCACTTT.

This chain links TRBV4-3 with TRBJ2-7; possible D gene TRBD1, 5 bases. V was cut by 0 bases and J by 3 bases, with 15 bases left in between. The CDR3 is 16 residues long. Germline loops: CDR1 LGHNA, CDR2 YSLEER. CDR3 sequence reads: CASSQDRTTANYEQYF. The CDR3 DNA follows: TGCGCCAGCAGCCAAGACCGGACGACAGCGAACTACGAGCAGTACTTC.

CDR3 amino acids: CASSMGGWGGGNYEQYF. The CDR3 coding sequence is TGTGCCAGTAGTATGGGAGGTTGGGGCGGGGGCAACTACGAGCAGTACTTC. This sequence joins TRBV19 and TRBJ2-7, with a tentative D call TRBD2 (7 bases). Germline-derived CDR1 and CDR2 are LNHDA and SQIVND (reference sequence). The V and J ends lost 3 bases and 3 bases respectively, with 21 bases between them. The CDR3 extends over 17 amino acids.

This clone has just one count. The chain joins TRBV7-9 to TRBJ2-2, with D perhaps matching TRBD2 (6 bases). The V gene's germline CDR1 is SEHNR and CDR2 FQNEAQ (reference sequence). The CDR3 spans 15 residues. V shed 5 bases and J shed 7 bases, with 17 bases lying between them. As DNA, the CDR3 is TGTGCCAGCAGCCGTGGCGGGGCCGTTGGCGGGGAGCTGTTTTTT. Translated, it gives CASSRGGAVGGELFF.